This T cell receptor beta chain was captured by sequencing in a study of blood T cell repertoires in COVID-19. Overall study: The origin of the acute and convalescent COVID-19 samples was the United States, Italy and Spain.

Germline assignment: CDR1 MNHEY and CDR2 SVGAGI. CDR3 length: 14 residues. Germline trimming cut 4 bases from V and 1 base from J; bases unmatched to any gene: 3. This clone was recorded only once. In the original workflow: By means of reference gene primer amplification, nucleated cell counts were estimated. Clones were read by immunoSEQ multiplex PCR, and TCRdb kept only the in-frame ones, dropping some. That table furnishes V, J and clone size, whereas the DNA furnished D and trimming. The sample has about 54,000 clones, 70% to 90% seen once; the top ten hold around 5.2%. Sequences were obtained from peripheral blood. The TCR originated in a human donor in a cohort sampled during active COVID-19. The J gene is TRBJ1-1, the V gene TRBV6-5; 7 positions agree with TRBD1. The CDR3 DNA reads as TGTGCCAGCAGTTTCCGACAGGGGAACACTGAAGCTTTCTTT. Protein sequence: CASSFRQGNTEAFF.